This T cell receptor (beta chain) was retrieved from a study of CD8 T cells in ankylosing spondylitis. The study's findings and limits: One TCR beta motif, made up of eight or nine highly homologous variants, appeared characteristic of ankylosing spondylitis blood. Reports say disease-linked clones showed up significantly more in matched ankylosing spondylitis synovial fluid.

V lost 3 bases to trimming and J lost 1 base, with 9 bases between them. Germline V gene data show CDR1 as SGDLS and CDR2 as YYNGEE. The CDR3 runs to 14 residues. With regard to this clonotype: Its target is unknown.

Construction of TCR beta libraries was performed using quantitative 5'-RACE with molecular barcodes. TCRdb ran MiXCR on the 5' RACE reads and lists one entry per CDR3 protein. The sample holds over 150,000 distinct CDR3 sequences, 15% to 20% seen once. This sequence was found in a male donor under 35 with ankylosing spondylitis or in good health (not recorded which). This chain joins TRBV9 and TRBJ2-3, with a possible D match to TRBD1 (5 bases). Source material: blood, either unsorted or a sorted T cell fraction (not recorded which). In DNA, the CDR3 is TGTGCCAGCAGCGGGGCAGGGCGCACAGATACGCAGTATTTT. It specifies CASSGAGRTDTQYF. The entire variable domain, with the rest obtained from reference TRBV9 and TRBJ2-3, is as follows: DSGVTQTPKHLITATGQRVTLRCSPRSGDLSVYWYQQSLDQGLQFLIQYYNGEERAKGNILERFSAQQFPDLHSELNLSSLELGDSALYFCASSGAGRTDTQYFGPGTRLTVL.